This TCR beta chain was documented in a study of T cells in localized non-small cell lung cancer. This CDR3 is 15 amino acids long. Germline values: CDR1 SGHNT, CDR2 YYREEE (reference sequence). Trimming stripped 1 base from V and 6 bases from J, with 14 bases between. For this clone: The antigen is not known.

General study results and limits: In adjacent lung appeared a median around 60 of the top 100 tumor clones.

Some clones are missing from TCRdb's copy, which holds only in-frame ones; the method was immunoSEQ multiplex PCR. The sample contains 20,000 to 30,000 clones, less than 90% of which appear only once. The rearrangement joins TRBV5-4 to TRBJ2-1; D call uncertain. This TCR derives from a female donor over 55 with stage II squamous cell lung carcinoma. The input for sequencing was peripheral blood, taken before any cancer treatment. The CDR3 sequence: CASSLSASQANEQFF. The CDR3 DNA sequence: TGTGCCAGCAGCTTGTCAGCTTCCCAGGCCAATGAGCAGTTCTTC.